This T cell receptor beta chain was sequenced during a study of shared clonotypes between healthy human individuals. This CDR3 spans 13 amino acids. Germline V gene data show CDR1 as SEHNR and CDR2 as FQNEAQ (reference sequence). V dropped 1 base and J dropped 7; count of bases not matched to a gene: 3. Study donors comprised healthy, HIV-negative adults devoid of recent acute infection or vaccination. Generated by immunoSEQ multiplex PCR, the TCRdb table keeps only in-frame clones and is missing some. The sample holds about a million clones, about 72% seen once. This receptor was identified in a man aged 18 to 30 in good health. Some clones in this sample may be carry-over from other donors' samples. The specimen was memory CD4+ T cells from PBMCs. The subset was: CD45RA-negative fraction. The genes are TRBV7-9 and TRBJ1-1, with 7 bases lining up with TRBD1. CDR3 amino acids: CASSLGQGNEAFF. In nucleotides, the CDR3 is TGTGCCAGCAGCTTAGGACAGGGTAATGAAGCTTTCTTT.